These 27 T cell receptor beta chains were all obtained from the same sample, sequenced in a study of T cells after somatic rescue of genetic block (dated by TCRdb to about 2020). Library preparation used the immunoSEQ multiplex PCR assay. Sourced from immuneACCESS, this table was stored by TCRdb with only in-frame sequences that have V and J called. A share of the clones is absent; for the studies checked, an unresolved V gene accounts for under half, and the remainder has no known explanation. The sample table holds approximately 78,000 clones, of which more than 75% were seen once. Around 2.8% of the sample rests with the top ten. The source material was peripheral blood mononuclear cells (PBMCs). All receptors come from a man aged 30 to 39.

This clone was detected only once. J is TRBJ2-3 and V is TRBV5-1; perhaps TRBD1 as D (6 bases). V lost 5 bases, J lost 5 bases, and 12 bases lay in between. CDR3 length equals 13 residues. Germline V gene lookup returns CDR1 SGHRS and CDR2 YFSETQ. This chain's CDR3 is CASRDSDRDTQYF. The CDR3, as DNA: TGCGCCAGCAGAGACTCGGACAGAGATACGCAGTATTTT. Supplemented by reference TRBV5-1 and TRBJ2-3, the full variable domain reads KAGVTQTPRYLIKTRGQQVTLSCSPISGHRSVSWYQQTPGQGLQFLFEYFSETQRNKGNFPGRFSGRQFSNSRSEMNVSTLELGDSALYLCASRDSDRDTQYFGPGTRLTVL.

The V call is TRBV6-6, the J call TRBJ1-3, with D possibly being TRBD1 (6 bases). CDR1 and CDR2 from the germline V gene are MNHNY and SVGAGI (reference sequence). The CDR3 is 14 amino acids. V lost 5 bases and J 4 bases, leaving 12 bases between the germline ends. CDR3 DNA: TGTGCCAGCAGTCCCGGACAGTGGGGAAACACCATATATTTT. This sequence encodes CASSPGQWGNTIYF.

CDR3 nucleotides: TGTGCCAGCAGCTTAGCGGTTGGGGACAATGAGCAGTTCTTC. Its protein product is CASSLAVGDNEQFF. The V and J genes are TRBV7-6 and TRBJ2-1, with no clear D. The CDR3 consists of 14 residues. Germline V gene lookup returns CDR1 SGHVS and CDR2 FNYEAQ. V was pared by 0 bases and J by 5 bases, with 8 bases between.

This clone was observed a single time. V and J are TRBV7-9 and TRBJ2-5; 10 bases align to TRBD2. CDR3 length: 15 residues. Unmatched junction bases numbered 4, after V lost 2 bases and J lost 4 bases. Germline V gene lookup returns CDR1 SEHNR and CDR2 FQNEAQ (reference sequence). CDR3 sequence: CASSLPASGGETQYF. The CDR3 DNA sequence: TGTGCCAGCAGCTTACCGGCTAGCGGGGGAGAGACCCAGTACTTC.

The chain carries TRBV6-6 and TRBJ1-1; D might be TRBD1 (5 bases). The germline V gene encodes CDR1 MNHNY and CDR2 SVGAGI (reference sequence). Between the trimmed V and J ends, which lost 6 bases and 8 bases, there was a span of 19 bases. There are 14 residues in the CDR3. As DNA, the CDR3 is TGTGCCAGCAGGACGGGGGACTTACTCAGGGAAGCTTTCTTT. Its protein is CASRTGDLLREAFF.

The chain has TRBV29-1 and TRBJ2-5; 11 positions agree with TRBD1. Trimming took 7 bases from V and 5 from J; bases not matched to a gene: 12. Looked up from germline, CDR1 is SQVTM and CDR2 is ANQGSEA. The CDR3 has 15 residues. CDR3 nucleotide sequence: TGCAGCGCACAGCCGGGACAGGGGGTTTGGGAGACCCAGTACTTC. As protein: CSAQPGQGVWETQYF.

Remarks on this clone: The identical CDR3 is also encoded by other nucleotide sequences in the sample. The V and J genes are TRBV6-1 and TRBJ2-7, with D possibly matching TRBD1 (6 bases). The CDR3 is made up of 12 amino acids. V was trimmed by 4 bases and J by 4 bases, leaving 8 bases between them. Per the germline V gene, CDR1 is MNHNS and CDR2 is SASEGT. The CDR3, as DNA: TGTGCCAGCAGTGTAGGGGGTTACGAGCAGTACTTC. The encoded protein is CASSVGGYEQYF.

The chain recombines TRBV28 with TRBJ2-3, with 11 bases that match TRBD2. The J segment lost 14 bases and the V segment lost 5 bases, leaving 15 bases of the junction unmatched. Germline V lookup: CDR1 MDHEN, CDR2 SYDVKM. The length of the CDR3 is 15 residues. The CDR3 here is CASSPRLAGFRWWYF. CDR3 sequence (DNA): TGTGCCAGCAGTCCCAGACTAGCGGGATTTCGTTGGTGGTATTTT.

The chain combines TRBV29-1 with TRBJ1-2; D ambiguous. The CDR3 has 12 residues. V dropped 2 bases and J dropped 3 bases, with 7 bases sitting between them. CDR1 is SQVTM, CDR2 ANQGSEA, per germline. For the CDR3, the DNA is TGCAGCGTTGAACAGGAGGACTATGGCTACACCTTC. Its translation: CSVEQEDYGYTF.

This clone was seen more than once but under ten times. CDR3 in amino acids: CASSFQGNTGELFF. CDR3 DNA sequence: TGCGCCAGCAGCTTCCAGGGAAACACCGGGGAGCTGTTTTTT. The J gene is TRBJ2-2, the V gene TRBV5-1; D might be TRBD1 (5 bases). V was pared by 2 bases and J by 2 bases, with 7 bases between. The CDR3 has 14 residues. The germline CDR1 and CDR2 sequences are SGHRS and YFSETQ. Based on the CDR3 plus reference TRBV5-1 and TRBJ2-2, the full variable domain is KAGVTQTPRYLIKTRGQQVTLSCSPISGHRSVSWYQQTPGQGLQFLFEYFSETQRNKGNFPGRFSGRQFSNSRSEMNVSTLELGDSALYLCASSFQGNTGELFFGEGSRLTVL.

V gene TRBV7-2 combines with J gene TRBJ1-3; TRBD1 might be the D (6 bases). Trimming removed 1 base at V and 4 bases at J, with 17 bases between. CDR1 and CDR2 (germline): SGHTA, FQGNSA. CDR3 length equals 17 residues. CDR3 loop: CASSLDPLSGGGNTIYF. The CDR3 region has the DNA TGTGCCAGCAGCTTAGACCCCCTCTCCGGGGGCGGAAACACCATATATTTT.

V gene TRBV10-1 combines with J gene TRBJ1-4; possibly TRBD1 for D (6 bases). CDR3 size: 16 residues. Trimming shortened V by 3 bases and J by 8 bases, and 19 bases separated the two germline ends. Germline V gene lookup returns CDR1 WNHNN and CDR2 SYGVQD (reference sequence). CDR3 nucleotide sequence: TGCGCCAGCAGTGATCCAACAGGGAACGGGAACGAAAAACTGTTTTTT. This translates into CASSDPTGNGNEKLFF.

The gene calls are TRBV5-5 and TRBJ2-4; TRBD1 might be the D (5 bases). Trimming took 3 bases from V and 0 from J, leaving 7 bases between them. Germline V lookup: CDR1 SGHKS, CDR2 YYEKEE (reference sequence). This CDR3 has 14 residues. The CDR3 protein is CASSSGPAKNIQYF. CDR3 nucleotides: TGTGCCAGCAGCTCAGGGCCAGCCAAAAACATTCAGTACTTC.

This clone was picked up a small number of times. The rearrangement links TRBV27 to TRBJ1-5, with 8 bases that match TRBD1. With V trimmed by 6 bases and J by 1 base, 5 bases remained unmatched. In germline, CDR1 is MNHEY, CDR2 SMNVEV (reference sequence). This CDR3 has 15 amino acids. The CDR3 loop is CASSQGAGSNQPQHF. CDR3 sequence (DNA): TGTGCCAGCAGCCAGGGGGCTGGGAGCAATCAGCCCCAGCATTTT.

This rearrangement joins TRBV14 to TRBJ2-5; 14 bases are shared with TRBD2. V lost 3 bases and J lost 7; bases outside the gene matches: 7. CDR1 and CDR2 from the germline V gene are SGHDN and FVKESK. The CDR3 extends over 16 amino acids. The CDR3 loop is CASSQGLAGARGTQYF. CDR3 nucleotide sequence: TGTGCCAGCAGCCAGGGACTAGCGGGAGCCCGGGGGACCCAGTACTTC.

This chain links TRBV5-1 with TRBJ2-7; 12 bases line up with TRBD2. V trimming: 3 bases; J trimming: 1 base; junction bases outside the gene matches: 11. CDR1 and CDR2 (germline): SGHRS, YFSETQ. The CDR3 loop spans 18 amino acids. Here the CDR3 reads CASSSSTSGGLYSYEQYF. The CDR3 nucleotides are TGCGCCAGCAGCTCCTCGACTAGCGGGGGCTTATATTCCTACGAGCAGTACTTC.

The chain recombines TRBV6-1 with TRBJ1-1; the match to TRBD1 covers 7 bases. Germline V CDR1 and CDR2: MNHNS, SASEGT. V lost 0 bases and J lost 7; bases outside the gene matches: 5. This CDR3 has 14 residues. The DNA for the CDR3 is TGTGCCAGCAGTGAAGCCAGACAGGGCCATGAAGCTTTCTTT. As protein: CASSEARQGHEAFF.

This chain joins TRBV5-1 and TRBJ1-2; the D gene is possibly TRBD1 (6 bases). The CDR3 runs to 13 residues. V was cut by 4 bases and J by 4 bases, with 11 bases left in between. Germline V gene sequence: CDR1 SGHRS, CDR2 YFSETQ. The CDR3 spells CASSPSTGYGYTF. The CDR3 nucleotides are TGCGCCAGCAGCCCTTCGACAGGCTATGGCTACACCTTC.

The chain links TRBV6-1 to TRBJ1-2; maybe TRBD1 (6 bases). The germline V gene encodes CDR1 MNHNS and CDR2 SASEGT. Trimming left V 7 bases short and J 8 bases short, with 17 bases between. This CDR3 is built from 13 residues. This chain's CDR3 is CASIVPGVRGYTF. CDR3 sequence (DNA): TGTGCCAGCATCGTGCCAGGGGTGAGGGGCTACACCTTC.

V is TRBV4-1 and J is TRBJ2-6; D is perhaps TRBD2 (6 bases). The V end lost 1 base, the J end lost 1 base, and 8 bases lay between the germline ends. Germline CDR1 MGHRA, CDR2 YSYEKL. The CDR3 covers 16 residues. The CDR3 region is CASSQAGTSGANVLTF. CDR3 DNA sequence: TGCGCCAGCAGCCAAGCCGGGACTTCTGGGGCCAACGTCCTGACTTTC.

The rearrangement joins TRBV29-1 to TRBJ2-1; 11 nucleotides agree with TRBD2. CDR3 length: 14 amino acids. The V segment lost 7 bases and the J segment 5 bases; nucleotides outside the gene matches: 7. CDR1 is SQVTM and CDR2 is ANQGSEA in the germline V gene. CDR3 sequence (DNA): TGCAGCGGCAGAGTACTAGCGGGAGACAATGAGCAGTTCTTC. Translating gives CSGRVLAGDNEQFF.

The V and J genes are TRBV9 and TRBJ2-1; D is unclear. V was cut by 4 bases and J by 8 bases, with 19 bases left in between. From germline, CDR1 is SGDLS and CDR2 YYNGEE. CDR3 length equals 15 residues. The CDR3 region is CASSRGVTPGDEQFF. Written as DNA, the CDR3 is TGTGCCAGCAGCAGAGGTGTGACTCCGGGCGATGAGCAGTTCTTC. Filled out from reference TRBV9 and TRBJ2-1, the complete variable domain reads DSGVTQTPKHLITATGQRVTLRCSPRSGDLSVYWYQQSLDQGLQFLIQYYNGEERAKGNILERFSAQQFPDLHSELNLSSLELGDSALYFCASSRGVTPGDEQFFGPGTRLTVL.

This clone occurred once. This chain links TRBV5-8 with TRBJ2-6; a possible D gene is TRBD1 (5 bases). The CDR3 length is 18 residues. The V gene's germline CDR1 is SGHTS and CDR2 YDEGEE. The V end was cut by 4 bases, the J end by 0 bases, with 17 bases between. CDR3 region: CASSAVQGVTSGANVLTF. As DNA, the CDR3 is TGTGCCAGCAGCGCCGTCCAGGGCGTTACCTCTGGGGCCAACGTCCTGACTTTC.

The chain recombines TRBV27 with TRBJ1-1, with TRBD1 matching 7 bases. Germline CDR1 and CDR2: MNHEY and SMNVEV (reference sequence). V was pared by 7 bases and J by 1 base, with 18 bases of the junction left unmatched. The CDR3 has 18 amino acids. Written as DNA, the CDR3 is TGTGCCAGCAACCCCGCAGTAGGGGGCGGAATTGGGAACACTGAAGCTTTCTTT. Protein product: CASNPAVGGGIGNTEAFF.

J is TRBJ2-3 and V is TRBV19; TRBD1 agrees at 11 bases. The CDR3 totals 18 residues. Germline V gene lookup returns CDR1 LNHDA and CDR2 SQIVND (reference sequence). Trimming took 0 bases from V and 3 from J; bases not matched to a gene: 8. CDR3 nucleotides: TGTGCCAGTAGTATAGATGGACCCGGGACAGGGGGGACAGATACGCAGTATTTT. Translated: CASSIDGPGTGGTDTQYF.

V usage is TRBV19 and J usage is TRBJ2-1, with D unclear. V lost 0 bases and J 1 base, leaving 7 bases between the germline ends. From germline, CDR1 is LNHDA and CDR2 SQIVND (reference sequence). The CDR3 has 15 residues. The CDR3 sequence is CASSIDPLSYNEQFF. CDR3 bases: TGTGCCAGTAGTATAGACCCCCTTTCCTACAATGAGCAGTTCTTC.

This CDR3 reads CASDETGGDEKLFF. CDR3 nucleotide sequence: TGTGCCAGCGATGAGACAGGGGGCGATGAAAAACTGTTTTTT. This chain joins TRBV6-1 and TRBJ1-4; 10 bases agree with TRBD1. The CDR3 covers 14 residues. Germline-derived CDR1 and CDR2 are MNHNS and SASEGT. The V gene end was trimmed by 8 bases and the J gene end by 6 bases; junction bases not matched to a gene: 6.